This entry lists 32 T cell receptor beta chains sequenced from one sample in a study of T cells in localized non-small cell lung cancer (dated by TCRdb to between 2020 and 2021). The receptor library was made with the immunoSEQ multiplex PCR assay. What TCRdb holds here is the immuneACCESS table cut down to in-frame rearrangements. Part of the clones is not present; checked against another copy, under half of the missing clones reflect an unresolved V gene, and the others are unexplained. This sample comprises tens of thousands of clones, around four fifths of them detected only once. 15% to 20% of the sample is in the top ten clones. The sequenced sample was peripheral blood mononuclear cells, obtained before any cancer treatment. These receptors came from a man aged 40 to 75 with stage III lung adenocarcinoma.

This clone was counted once. The CDR3, as DNA: TGTGCCAGCAGCGTTTACAGAGGTGAGCAGTTCTTC. It specifies CASSVYRGEQFF. V and J are TRBV7-2 and TRBJ2-1; D gene unclear. V was pared by 5 bases and J by 9 bases, with 11 bases between. From germline, CDR1 is SGHTA and CDR2 FQGNSA. The CDR3 is made up of 12 amino acids.

The chain uses TRBV11-2 and TRBJ2-1; unclear D gene. Germline CDR1 and CDR2: SGHAT and FQNNGV. The CDR3 is made up of 14 amino acids. The V gene lost 5 bases and the J gene lost 0 bases, with 8 bases spanning the gap. CDR3 sequence reads: CASSPTASYNEQFF. Written as DNA, the CDR3 is TGTGCCAGCAGCCCGACGGCCTCCTACAATGAGCAGTTCTTC.

The V gene is TRBV7-3, the J gene TRBJ2-1, with D hard to call. Germline V CDR1 and CDR2: SGHTA, FQGTGA. The CDR3 runs to 13 residues. The germline V and J ends were trimmed by 1 base and 9 bases, with 10 bases remaining between them. CDR3 sequence: CASSLSSPVEQFF. Written as DNA, the CDR3 is TGTGCCAGCAGCTTAAGTAGCCCCGTTGAGCAGTTCTTC. Full variable domain (missing parts from reference TRBV7-3 and TRBJ2-1): GAGVSQTPSNKVTEKGKYVELRCDPISGHTALYWYRQSLGQGPEFLIYFQGTGAADDSGLPNDRFFAVRPEGSVSTLKIQRTERGDSAVYLCASSLSSPVEQFFGPGTRLTVL.

This chain links TRBV19 with TRBJ1-2; D is ambiguous. This CDR3 has 12 residues. The germline V gene has CDR1 LNHDA and CDR2 SQIVND (reference sequence). Deletions cut 5 bases from V and 7 bases from J, with 11 bases between. The CDR3 DNA sequence: TGTGCCAGTAGTGTTCAAGAAGCTGGCTACACCTTC. Translating gives CASSVQEAGYTF.

V usage is TRBV12-5 and J usage is TRBJ2-7, with unresolved D. V lost 3 bases, J lost 2 bases, and 8 bases lay in between. This CDR3 is 13 amino acids long. Germline-derived CDR1 and CDR2 are LGHNT and FRNRAP. The CDR3, as DNA: TGTGCTAGTGGTTTAACTGGAGCCTACGAGCAGTACTTC. Translating gives CASGLTGAYEQYF.

The chain is built from TRBV6-5 and TRBJ1-1, with a weak D call TRBD1 (5 bases). The CDR3 contains 14 residues. V gave up 1 base and J gave up 1 base, with 7 bases separating them. Germline loops: CDR1 MNHEY, CDR2 SVGAGI. The CDR3 loop is CASSYWQGNTEAFF. The CDR3 nucleotides read TGTGCCAGCAGTTACTGGCAGGGGAACACTGAAGCTTTCTTT.

This chain joins TRBV5-1 and TRBJ2-3; 7 bases agree with TRBD2. The germline gives CDR1 SGHRS, CDR2 YFSETQ. This CDR3 comprises 17 residues. Trimming removed 4 bases from V and 4 bases from J; junction bases left unmatched: 15. CDR3 DNA: TGCGCCAGCAGCATCCTCCCTCGGGCGGGAGTCCCAGATACGCAGTATTTT. Its protein product is CASSILPRAGVPDTQYF.

The chain has TRBV10-3 and TRBJ1-2; 10 bases fit TRBD1. CDR1 and CDR2 from the germline V gene are ENHRY and SYGVKD. Trimming removed 4 bases from V and 0 bases from J; junction bases left unmatched: 5. The CDR3 sequence is 16 residues long. As DNA, the CDR3 is TGTGCCATCAGTGTCGGGACAGGGGCCGCTAACTATGGCTACACCTTC. Translation gives CAISVGTGAANYGYTF.

The chain combines TRBV6-4 with TRBJ1-1, with unresolved D. The germline V gene has CDR1 MRHNA and CDR2 SNTAGT. The V gene lost 3 bases and the J gene lost 0 bases, with 5 bases spanning the gap. The CDR3 sequence is 13 residues long. This CDR3 reads CASSEQLNTEAFF. For the CDR3, the DNA is TGTGCCAGCAGTGAACAGCTGAACACTGAAGCTTTCTTT.

The chain carries TRBV7-6 and TRBJ1-1; 7 bases are a match to TRBD1. After removal of 5 bases from V and 3 bases from J, the junction contained 0 bases not matched to a gene. Germline V gives CDR1 SGHVS, CDR2 FNYEAQ. CDR3 size: 12 residues. This CDR3 reads CASSDRDTEAFF. The DNA of the CDR3 is TGTGCCAGCAGCGACAGGGACACTGAAGCTTTCTTT.

The gene calls are TRBV9 and TRBJ2-1; D is perhaps TRBD2 (7 bases). The germline V gene encodes CDR1 SGDLS and CDR2 YYNGEE. The V gene lost 0 bases and the J gene lost 10 bases, with 23 bases spanning the gap. The CDR3 length is 17 residues. The CDR3 DNA follows: TGTGCCAGCAGCGTAGGGTTAGGAGGGGGGGCGAATCGGGAGCAGTTCTTC. Amino acids: CASSVGLGGGANREQFF.

This clone was counted only a few times. This chain links TRBV18 with TRBJ2-2, with TRBD1 matching over 7 bases. Trimming took 2 bases from V and 4 from J; bases not matched to a gene: 10. CDR1 and CDR2 (germline): KGHSH, LQKENI. The CDR3 consists of 17 residues. The CDR3 loop is CASSPVVGQARTGELFF. Here the CDR3 DNA reads TGTGCCAGCTCACCAGTGGTCGGACAGGCCCGCACCGGGGAGCTGTTTTTT.

This clone was recorded only once. The chain employs TRBV7-2 and TRBJ2-1; the match to TRBD1 covers 11 bases. Germline assignment: CDR1 SGHTA and CDR2 FQGNSA. The V gene end was trimmed by 5 bases and the J gene end by 8 bases; junction bases not matched to a gene: 8. This CDR3 spans 15 amino acids. The CDR3 loop is CASSPGQGAFYEQFF. CDR3 bases: TGTGCCAGCAGCCCCGGACAGGGGGCGTTCTATGAGCAGTTCTTC.

This chain connects TRBV6-5 to TRBJ2-7; D may be TRBD1 (6 bases). The CDR3 length is 14 residues. CDR1 is MNHEY and CDR2 is SVGAGI in the germline V gene. Trimming took 4 bases from V and 3 from J, leaving 13 bases between them. The CDR3 DNA reads as TGTGCCAGCAGTTGGGGAACAGGGAACTACGAGCAGTACTTC. Translated, it gives CASSWGTGNYEQYF.

This clone was seen only once. V gene TRBV27 combines with J gene TRBJ1-5; 10 bases agree with TRBD1. After removal of 5 bases from V and 5 bases from J, the junction contained 6 bases not matched to a gene. The CDR3 is 15 residues long. Germline V gives CDR1 MNHEY, CDR2 SMNVEV (reference sequence). In DNA, the CDR3 is TGTGCCAGCAGTCCGCGACAGGGGGCCCATCAGCCCCAGCATTTT. This encodes CASSPRQGAHQPQHF.

J is TRBJ2-2 and V is TRBV25-1, with unresolved D. There are 12 residues in the CDR3. V was clipped by 6 bases and J by 0 bases, with 2 bases between them. The germline CDR1 and CDR2 sequences are MGHDK and SYGVNS. The CDR3 here is CASRPNTGELFF. CDR3 coding DNA: TGTGCCAGCAGACCGAACACCGGGGAGCTGTTTTTT.

The gene calls are TRBV29-1 and TRBJ2-7, with 10 bases lining up with TRBD2. Germline V gives CDR1 SQVTM, CDR2 ANQGSEA. The ends lost 4 bases at V and 2 bases at J; junction bases unmatched: 5. CDR3 length: 14 residues. Written as DNA, the CDR3 is TGCAGCGTTGTGACTAGCGGGTCTCCCTACGAGCAGTACTTC. Its protein product is CSVVTSGSPYEQYF.

V usage is TRBV27 and J usage is TRBJ2-3; TRBD2 is a possible D gene (5 bases). Trimming stripped 3 bases from V and 1 base from J, with 11 bases between. The CDR3 spans 15 residues. CDR1 and CDR2 (germline): MNHEY, SMNVEV (reference sequence). DNA for the CDR3: TGTGCCAGCAGTTTTGGGAGTAAAGGCACAGATACGCAGTATTTT. Protein: CASSFGSKGTDTQYF.

The chain links TRBV19 to TRBJ2-6; D is undetermined. This CDR3 has 16 amino acids. The germline CDR1 and CDR2 sequences are LNHDA and SQIVND (reference sequence). With 1 base removed from V and 2 bases from J, the gap between germline ends came to 9 bases. Here the CDR3 reads CASSIGFSAGANVLTF. The CDR3 DNA sequence: TGTGCCAGTAGTATAGGGTTCAGCGCTGGGGCCAACGTCCTGACTTTC.

The chain combines TRBV6-1 with TRBJ1-6; 8 nucleotides match TRBD1. CDR3 size: 15 residues. J was trimmed by 7 bases and V by 5 bases; bases with no gene match: 7. Per germline, CDR1 MNHNS and CDR2 SASEGT. This CDR3 is CASSNDRGGNSPLHF. For the CDR3, the DNA is TGTGCCAGCAGTAACGACAGGGGCGGGAATTCACCCCTCCACTTT.

This clone was picked up one time. In DNA, the CDR3 is TGCGCCAGCAGCTTGGGCCAATCAGAGACCCAGTACTTC. It specifies CASSLGQSETQYF. The V and J genes are TRBV5-1 and TRBJ2-5; D remains unclear. Germline V gene lookup returns CDR1 SGHRS and CDR2 YFSETQ. The CDR3 length is 13 residues. V dropped 0 bases and J dropped 4 bases, with 7 bases sitting between them.

CDR3 residues: CASSPRQGRGEQFF. The CDR3 DNA reads TGTGCCAGCAGCCCCCGACAGGGGAGGGGTGAGCAGTTCTTC. The chain uses TRBV7-3 and TRBJ2-1; the D gene is possibly TRBD1 (8 bases). The V gene lost 5 bases and the J gene lost 9 bases, with 17 bases spanning the gap. The CDR3 has 14 residues. Germline CDR1 SGHTA, CDR2 FQGTGA.

The V and J genes are TRBV25-1 and TRBJ1-2; D is possibly TRBD1 (5 bases). Per the germline V gene, CDR1 is MGHDK and CDR2 is SYGVNS. V lost 4 bases, J lost 2 bases, and 14 bases lay in between. The CDR3 extends over 15 amino acids. In nucleotides, the CDR3 is TGTGCCAGCAGTGCCGGGACTCTTAGGAACTATGGCTACACCTTC. Translating it yields CASSAGTLRNYGYTF.

This clone was counted once. V is TRBV9 and J is TRBJ1-2; D not resolved. Germline lookup yields CDR1 SGDLS and CDR2 YYNGEE. V lost 1 base to trimming and J lost 6 bases, with 19 bases between them. The CDR3 is 16 amino acids. The CDR3 nucleotides are TGTGCCAGCAGCGTAACCGGACGGGCGTCACTGCATGGCTACACCTTC. Translated: CASSVTGRASLHGYTF.

The rearrangement joins TRBV10-3 to TRBJ2-2, with 8 nucleotides matching TRBD1. V shed 2 bases, J shed 2 bases, and the junction held 1 base outside the gene matches. The length of the CDR3 is 15 residues. Germline V CDR1 and CDR2: ENHRY, SYGVKD. As DNA, the CDR3 is TGTGCCATCAGTGAGACAGGGGGAAACACCGGGGAGCTGTTTTTT. It encodes CAISETGGNTGELFF.

The gene calls are TRBV10-3 and TRBJ1-2; weak D call: TRBD1 (5 bases). Germline lookup yields CDR1 ENHRY and CDR2 SYGVKD. The CDR3 runs 16 residues. The V end lost 0 bases, the J end lost 1 base, and 12 bases lay between the germline ends. The CDR3 DNA is TGTGCCATCAGTGAGTCAAGGGGCGCGGGTAACTATGGCTACACCTTC. Translated: CAISESRGAGNYGYTF.

This clone was counted between two and nine times. The chain has TRBV11-2 and TRBJ1-1; no reliable D call. The CDR3 is 14 amino acids. CDR1 is SGHAT, CDR2 FQNNGV, per germline. Deletions cut 2 bases from V and 0 bases from J, with 7 bases between. CDR3 amino acids: CASSLSFLNTEAFF. The CDR3 region has the DNA TGTGCCAGCAGCTTAAGCTTTCTGAACACTGAAGCTTTCTTT.

The chain couples TRBV25-1 to TRBJ1-5; D is unresolved. V shed 4 bases and J shed 5 bases, with 12 bases lying between them. The germline V gene has CDR1 MGHDK and CDR2 SYGVNS. This CDR3 has 14 residues. The CDR3 protein is CASSGRGEDQPQHF. DNA of the CDR3: TGTGCCAGCAGTGGACGGGGAGAGGATCAGCCCCAGCATTTT.

The chain links TRBV28 to TRBJ1-2; 9 bases fit TRBD1. After removal of 3 bases from V and 4 bases from J, the junction contained 6 bases not matched to a gene. The CDR3 is 15 amino acids. Germline V gene lookup returns CDR1 MDHEN and CDR2 SYDVKM. The CDR3 is CASSLGQGSLYGYTF. The CDR3 nucleotides are TGTGCCAGCAGTTTGGGACAGGGATCCCTCTATGGCTACACCTTC.

The DNA of the CDR3 is TGCGCCAGCCCCGGAGCCCAAGAGACCCAGTACTTC. This codes for CASPGAQETQYF. This chain links TRBV10-1 with TRBJ2-5; unclear D gene. V was shortened by 8 bases and J by 1 base, with 8 bases between the two germline ends. Germline V gives CDR1 WNHNN, CDR2 SYGVQD (reference sequence). The CDR3 sequence is 12 residues long.

The V gene is TRBV10-1, the J gene TRBJ2-3, with a weak D call TRBD2 (8 bases). This CDR3 spans 20 amino acids. Germline V gives CDR1 WNHNN, CDR2 SYGVQD (reference sequence). Trimming stripped 6 bases from V and 2 bases from J, with 30 bases between. As DNA, the CDR3 is TGCGCCAGCAGGGCAAGAAGGGGGCTATTAGCGGGACTATTCACAGATACGCAGTATTTT. It encodes CASRARRGLLAGLFTDTQYF.

The table lists this clone with a count of one. This chain uses TRBV19 with TRBJ1-1; 8 positions match TRBD1. The CDR3 has 14 residues. V shed 4 bases, J shed 1 base, and the junction held 2 bases outside the gene matches. The germline gives CDR1 LNHDA, CDR2 SQIVND (reference sequence). The CDR3 is CASSRGQENTEAFF. The CDR3 DNA follows: TGTGCCAGTAGTAGGGGACAGGAGAACACTGAAGCTTTCTTT.